What follows describes a single TCR beta chain. This sample is drawn from a study of T cell responses to AZD1222 COVID-19 vaccine. The method was immunoSEQ multiplex PCR; TCRdb's version includes in-frame clones alone and lacks a portion of them. The sample gives roughly 130,000 clones, just over 85% of which show up once; 7.5% to 8% is in the top ten. Germline CDR1 is SGHDT and CDR2 is YYEEEE. The CDR3 is 15 amino acids. V shed 3 bases and J shed 8 bases, with 20 bases lying between them. Sample: peripheral blood, taken on day 0 of AZD1222 vaccination. This sequence was found in an adult in good health. The genes are TRBV5-6 and TRBJ1-2; D may be TRBD1 (5 bases). The CDR3 DNA reads TGTGCCAGCAGCTACCGTGGGACTCCTATAGGAGGCTACACCTTC. This sequence encodes CASSYRGTPIGGYTF. The full variable domain, completed using reference TRBV5-6 and TRBJ1-2, is DAGVTQSPTHLIKTRGQQVTLRCSPKSGHDTVSWYQQALGQGPQFIFQYYEEEERQRGNFPDRFSGHQFPNYSSELNVNALLLGDSALYLCASSYRGTPIGGYTFGSGTRLTVV.